This entry concerns a single T cell receptor beta chain. PCR amplification relied on 60 Vbeta primers (plus 13 Jbeta primers). Clones were sequenced by immunoSEQ multiplex PCR, and TCRdb holds only the in-frame ones, with some missing. This table has around 130,000 clones, about three quarters appearing once. The record originates from a study of cytomegalovirus exposure and HLA in healthy donors. Germline-derived CDR1 and CDR2 are LGHNA and YNFKEQ. The CDR3 is 14 residues long. The TCR was taken from a man between 35 and 55 years old in good health and CMV-seronegative. The sample comprised PBMCs. The chain employs TRBV4-2 and TRBJ2-5; 8 nucleotides agree with TRBD2. The tail of the sequence fits TRBJ2-7 better, so the J call may be wrong. The DNA of the CDR3 is TGTGCCAGCAGCTCCGGGACTAGTATCTCCGAGCAGTACTTC. Its protein product is CASSSGTSISEQYF.